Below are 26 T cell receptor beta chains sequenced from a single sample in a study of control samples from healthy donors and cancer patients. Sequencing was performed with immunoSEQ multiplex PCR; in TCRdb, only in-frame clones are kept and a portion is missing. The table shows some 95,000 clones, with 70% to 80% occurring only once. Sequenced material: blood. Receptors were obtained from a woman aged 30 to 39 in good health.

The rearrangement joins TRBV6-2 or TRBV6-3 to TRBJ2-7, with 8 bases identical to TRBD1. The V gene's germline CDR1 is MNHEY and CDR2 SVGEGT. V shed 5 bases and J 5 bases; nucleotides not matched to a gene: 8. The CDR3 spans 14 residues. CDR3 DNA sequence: TGTGCCAGCAGTGGACAGGGTCGAAGCGACGAGCAGTACTTC. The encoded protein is CASSGQGRSDEQYF.

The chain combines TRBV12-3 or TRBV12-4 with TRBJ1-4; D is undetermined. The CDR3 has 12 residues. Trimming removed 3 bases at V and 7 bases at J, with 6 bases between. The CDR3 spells CASSFSSEKLFF. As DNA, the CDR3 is TGTGCCAGCAGTTTTTCGTCTGAAAAACTGTTTTTT.

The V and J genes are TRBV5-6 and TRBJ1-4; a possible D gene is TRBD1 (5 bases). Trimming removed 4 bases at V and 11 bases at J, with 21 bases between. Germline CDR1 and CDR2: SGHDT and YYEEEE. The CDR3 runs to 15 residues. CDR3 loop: CASSGTGTQWGKLFF. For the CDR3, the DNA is TGTGCCAGCAGCGGTACCGGGACTCAATGGGGGAAACTGTTTTTT.

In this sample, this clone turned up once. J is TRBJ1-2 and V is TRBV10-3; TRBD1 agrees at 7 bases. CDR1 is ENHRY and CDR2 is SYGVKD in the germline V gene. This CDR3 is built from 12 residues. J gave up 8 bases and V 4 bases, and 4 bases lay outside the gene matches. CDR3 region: CAISGQGKGYTF. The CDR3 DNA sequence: TGTGCCATCAGTGGACAGGGAAAAGGCTACACCTTC.

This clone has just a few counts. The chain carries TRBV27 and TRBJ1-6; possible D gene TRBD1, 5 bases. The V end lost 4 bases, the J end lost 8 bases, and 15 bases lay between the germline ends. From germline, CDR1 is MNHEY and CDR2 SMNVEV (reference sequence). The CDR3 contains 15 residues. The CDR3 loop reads CASSSAREPYSPLHF. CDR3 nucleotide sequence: TGTGCCAGCAGTTCGGCCAGGGAACCCTATTCACCCCTCCACTTT.

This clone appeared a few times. DNA of the CDR3: TGTGCCAGCAGCCAGATCGGAAAGGCCTGGGGCAGGGCTTTCTTT. Protein product: CASSQIGKAWGRAFF. The chain is built from TRBV14 and TRBJ1-1; weak D call: TRBD1 (5 bases). Germline V lookup: CDR1 SGHDN, CDR2 FVKESK. V lost 3 bases and J lost 11, with 22 bases in between. CDR3 length: 15 amino acids.

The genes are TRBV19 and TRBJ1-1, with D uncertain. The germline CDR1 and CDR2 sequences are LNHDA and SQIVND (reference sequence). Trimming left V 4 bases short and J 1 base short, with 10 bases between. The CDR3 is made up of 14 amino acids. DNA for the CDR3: TGTGCCAGTAGTAATGCCAACAAGAACACTGAAGCTTTCTTT. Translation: CASSNANKNTEAFF.

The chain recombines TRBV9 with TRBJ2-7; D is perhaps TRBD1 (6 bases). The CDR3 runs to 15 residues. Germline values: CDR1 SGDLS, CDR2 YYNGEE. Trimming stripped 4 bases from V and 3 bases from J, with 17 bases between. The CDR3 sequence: CASSLGGGYLYEQYF. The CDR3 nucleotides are TGTGCCAGCAGCCTAGGGGGTGGATACCTCTACGAGCAGTACTTC.

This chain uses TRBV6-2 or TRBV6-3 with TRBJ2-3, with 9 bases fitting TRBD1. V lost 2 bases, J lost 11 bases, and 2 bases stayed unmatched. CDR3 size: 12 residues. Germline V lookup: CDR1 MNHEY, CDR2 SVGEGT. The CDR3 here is CASSYAGQGQYF. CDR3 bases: TGTGCCAGCAGTTACGCGGGACAGGGGCAGTATTTT.

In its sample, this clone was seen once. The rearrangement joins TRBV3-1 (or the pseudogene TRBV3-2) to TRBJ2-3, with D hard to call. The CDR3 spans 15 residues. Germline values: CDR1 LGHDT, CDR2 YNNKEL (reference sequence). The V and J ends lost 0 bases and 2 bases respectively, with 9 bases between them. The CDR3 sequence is CASSQDPDPTDTQYF. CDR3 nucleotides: TGTGCCAGCAGCCAAGACCCGGACCCCACAGATACGCAGTATTTT.

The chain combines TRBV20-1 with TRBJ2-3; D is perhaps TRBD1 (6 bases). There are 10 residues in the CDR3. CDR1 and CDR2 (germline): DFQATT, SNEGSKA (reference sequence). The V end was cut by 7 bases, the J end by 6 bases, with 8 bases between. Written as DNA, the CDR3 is TGCAGTGGGCAGGGGGATACGCAGTATTTT. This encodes CSGQGDTQYF.

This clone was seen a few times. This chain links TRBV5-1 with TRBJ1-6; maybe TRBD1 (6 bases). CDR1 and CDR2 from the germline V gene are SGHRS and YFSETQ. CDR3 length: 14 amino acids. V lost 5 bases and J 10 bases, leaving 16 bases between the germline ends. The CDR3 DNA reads TGCGCCAGCAGTGGTACAGGGCAGAGCTCACCCCTCCACTTT. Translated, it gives CASSGTGQSSPLHF.

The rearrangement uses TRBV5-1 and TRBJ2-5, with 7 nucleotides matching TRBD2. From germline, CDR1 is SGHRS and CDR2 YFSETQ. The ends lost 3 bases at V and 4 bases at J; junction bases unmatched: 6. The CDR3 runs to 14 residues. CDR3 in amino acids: CASSSTGGGETQYF. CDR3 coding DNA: TGCGCCAGCAGCTCGACGGGGGGAGGAGAGACCCAGTACTTC.

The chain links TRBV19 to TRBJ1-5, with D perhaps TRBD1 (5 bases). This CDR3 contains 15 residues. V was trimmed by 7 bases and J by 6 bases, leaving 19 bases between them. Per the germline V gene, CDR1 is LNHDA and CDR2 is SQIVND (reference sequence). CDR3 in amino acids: CASKMVGRGLQPQHF. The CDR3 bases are TGTGCCAGTAAGATGGTCGGGAGGGGTCTTCAGCCCCAGCATTTT.

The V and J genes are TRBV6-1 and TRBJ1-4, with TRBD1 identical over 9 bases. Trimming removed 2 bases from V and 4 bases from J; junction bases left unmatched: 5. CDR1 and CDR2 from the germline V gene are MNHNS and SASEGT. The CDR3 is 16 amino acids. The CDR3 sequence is CASSEQGQGNNEKLFF. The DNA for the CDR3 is TGTGCCAGCAGTGAACAAGGACAGGGGAATAATGAAAAACTGTTTTTT.

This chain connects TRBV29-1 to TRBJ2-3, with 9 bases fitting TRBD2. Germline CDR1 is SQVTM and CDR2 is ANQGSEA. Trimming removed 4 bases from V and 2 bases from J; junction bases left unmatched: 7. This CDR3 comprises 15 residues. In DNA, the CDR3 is TGCAGCGTTGTTGGCGGCGGGGGGGCCACAGATACGCAGTATTTT. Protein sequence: CSVVGGGGATDTQYF.

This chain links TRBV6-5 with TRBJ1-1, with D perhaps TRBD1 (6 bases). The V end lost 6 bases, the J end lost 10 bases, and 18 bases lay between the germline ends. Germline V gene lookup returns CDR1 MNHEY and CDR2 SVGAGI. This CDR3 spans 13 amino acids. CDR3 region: CASSAIGDTVAFF. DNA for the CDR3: TGTGCCAGCAGCGCCATTGGGGACACAGTAGCTTTCTTT.

CDR3 in DNA: TGTGCCAGCAGTTGGGGCGGCTACAATGAGCAGTTCTTC. It yields the protein CASSWGGYNEQFF. This rearrangement joins TRBV12-3 or TRBV12-4 to TRBJ2-1; TRBD1 might be the D (5 bases). The CDR3 contains 13 residues. V lost 4 bases and J lost 3, with 7 bases in between.

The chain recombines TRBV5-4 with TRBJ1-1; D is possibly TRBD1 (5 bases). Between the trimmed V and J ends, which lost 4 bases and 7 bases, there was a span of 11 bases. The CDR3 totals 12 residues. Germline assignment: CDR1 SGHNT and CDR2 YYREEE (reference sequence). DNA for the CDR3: TGTGCCAGCAGCCGCCGGGACCTTGAAGCTTTCTTT. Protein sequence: CASSRRDLEAFF.

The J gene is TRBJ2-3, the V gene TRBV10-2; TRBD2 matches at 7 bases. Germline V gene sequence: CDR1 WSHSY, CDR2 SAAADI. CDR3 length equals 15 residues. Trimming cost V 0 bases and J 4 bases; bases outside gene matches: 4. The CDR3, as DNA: TGCGCCAGCAGTGAGTCGCGCGGGAGCGCAGATACGCAGTATTTT. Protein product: CASSESRGSADTQYF.

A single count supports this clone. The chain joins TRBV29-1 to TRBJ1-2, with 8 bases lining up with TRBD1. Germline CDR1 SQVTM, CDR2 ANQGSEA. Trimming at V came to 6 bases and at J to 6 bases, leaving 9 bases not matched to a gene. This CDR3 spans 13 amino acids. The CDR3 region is CSVAPTGDHGYTF. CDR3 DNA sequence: TGCAGCGTCGCCCCGACAGGGGATCATGGCTACACCTTC.

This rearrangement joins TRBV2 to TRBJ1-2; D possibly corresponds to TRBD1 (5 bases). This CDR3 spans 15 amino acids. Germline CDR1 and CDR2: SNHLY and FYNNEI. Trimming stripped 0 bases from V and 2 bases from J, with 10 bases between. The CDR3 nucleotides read TGTGCCAGCAGTGAAGCAGTAGGGGTCAACTATGGCTACACCTTC. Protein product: CASSEAVGVNYGYTF. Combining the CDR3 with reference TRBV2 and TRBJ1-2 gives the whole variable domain EPEVTQTPSHQVTQMGQEVILRCVPISNHLYFYWYRQILGQKVEFLVSFYNNEISEKSEIFDDQFSVERPDGSNFTLKIRSTKLEDSAMYFCASSEAVGVNYGYTFGSGTRLTVV.

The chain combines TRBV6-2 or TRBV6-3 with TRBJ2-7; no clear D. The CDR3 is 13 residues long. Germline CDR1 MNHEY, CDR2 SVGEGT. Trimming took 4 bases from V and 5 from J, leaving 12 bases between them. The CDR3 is CASSWGGKNEQYF. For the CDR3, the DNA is TGTGCCAGCAGTTGGGGTGGGAAAAACGAGCAGTACTTC.

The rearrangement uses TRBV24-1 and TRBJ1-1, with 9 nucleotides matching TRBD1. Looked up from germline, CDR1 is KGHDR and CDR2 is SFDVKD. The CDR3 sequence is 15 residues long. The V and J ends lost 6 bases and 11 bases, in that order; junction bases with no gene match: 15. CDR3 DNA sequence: TGTGCCACCAGTCCCAGGACAGGGGACAAGGAAGGGGCTTTCTTT. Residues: CATSPRTGDKEGAFF.

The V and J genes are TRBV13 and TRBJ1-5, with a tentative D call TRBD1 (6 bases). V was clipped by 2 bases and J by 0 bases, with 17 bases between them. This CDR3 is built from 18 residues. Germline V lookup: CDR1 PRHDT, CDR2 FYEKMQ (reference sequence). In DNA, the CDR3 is TGTGCCAGCAGCTTATGGGGAGGACAGACGTATAGCAATCAGCCCCAGCATTTT. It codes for CASSLWGGQTYSNQPQHF.

The CDR3 loop is CASDRDRGAYEQYF. DNA of the CDR3: TGTGCCTCCGACCGAGACAGGGGAGCCTACGAGCAGTACTTC. The gene calls are TRBV2 and TRBJ2-7, with TRBD1 matching 8 bases. The CDR3 is made up of 14 amino acids. CDR1 and CDR2 (germline): SNHLY, FYNNEI. V shed 11 bases and J 2 bases; nucleotides not matched to a gene: 11.